A single sample is the source of the 10 T cell receptor beta chains below, sequenced in a study of CD8 T cells in Susac syndrome. An amount of RNA that ranged from roughly 0.45 to 1 ug was reverse transcribed with random hexamers. TCRdb used MiXCR to reprocess the immunoSEQ multiplex PCR reads, holding one entry per CDR3 protein. Of approximately 170,000 distinct CDR3 sequences listed, about 90% are singletons. The sample was CD4+ T cells from PBMCs. These TCRs come from a human donor in good health.

The CDR3 sequence: CASSFLTPGELFF. Here the CDR3 DNA reads TGTGCCAGCAGTTTTCTGACCCCGGGGGAGCTGTTTTTT. J is TRBJ2-2 and V is TRBV28; D ambiguous. The CDR3 runs 13 residues. Germline CDR1 MDHEN, CDR2 SYDVKM. V dropped 3 bases and J dropped 8 bases, with 10 bases sitting between them.

This chain links TRBV6-1 with TRBJ1-2; 7 nucleotides agree with TRBD1. CDR1 is MNHNS, CDR2 SASEGT, per germline. CDR3 length equals 14 residues. After removal of 0 bases from V and 8 bases from J, the junction contained 6 bases not matched to a gene. The CDR3 sequence: CASSEADRAGGYTF. For the CDR3, the DNA is TGTGCCAGCAGTGAAGCAGACAGGGCGGGCGGCTACACCTTC.

The V call is TRBV20-1, the J call TRBJ2-1; D is possibly TRBD1 or TRBD2 (5 bases each). The CDR3 extends over 13 amino acids. V was pared by 6 bases and J by 3 bases, with 12 bases between. Germline V gives CDR1 DFQATT, CDR2 SNEGSKA (reference sequence). CDR3 nucleotides: TGCAGTGCGAGCGTGGGGGTCTACAATGAGCAGTTCTTC. It yields the protein CSASVGVYNEQFF.

The genes are TRBV7-2 and TRBJ1-2; D unclear. The CDR3 sequence is 13 residues long. CDR1 SGHTA and CDR2 FQGNSA come from the germline V gene. V lost 7 bases and J lost 4, with 13 bases in between. The CDR3: CASKTGYFYGYTF. The CDR3 coding sequence is TGTGCCAGCAAGACCGGGTACTTCTATGGCTACACCTTC.

This clonotype was recorded once. The chain uses TRBV4-3 and TRBJ2-2, with D maybe TRBD2 (5 bases). CDR3 size: 14 residues. V lost 0 bases and J 6 bases, leaving 8 bases between the germline ends. Per the germline V gene, CDR1 is LGHNA and CDR2 is YSLEER. The DNA for the CDR3 is TGCGCCAGCAGCCAAGATGAGAGGGCCGGGGAGCTGTTTTTT. Its protein is CASSQDERAGELFF.

The chain links TRBV30 to TRBJ2-1; the D gene is possibly TRBD1 (6 bases). The CDR3 length is 12 residues. Germline values: CDR1 GTSNPN, CDR2 SVGIG (reference sequence). Deletions cut 5 bases from V and 6 bases from J, with 11 bases between. CDR3 coding DNA: TGTGCCTGGGGAGACAGGCGCAATGAGCAGTTCTTC. Translating gives CAWGDRRNEQFF.

This rearrangement joins TRBV6-2 or TRBV6-3 to TRBJ1-1; D is undetermined. V lost 7 bases and J lost 0, with 12 bases in between. The length of the CDR3 is 14 residues. Germline V gives CDR1 MNHEY, CDR2 SVGEGT. The CDR3 spells CASKLGGMNTEAFF. In DNA, the CDR3 is TGTGCCAGCAAACTGGGAGGGATGAACACTGAAGCTTTCTTT.

J is TRBJ2-1 and V is TRBV5-4; the match to TRBD2 covers 12 bases. Germline assignment: CDR1 SGHNT and CDR2 YYREEE (reference sequence). The V and J ends lost 3 bases and 10 bases, in that order; junction bases with no gene match: 5. The CDR3 is 14 residues long. The CDR3 loop is CASSSSGGAHEQFF. The CDR3 region has the DNA TGTGCCAGCAGCTCTAGCGGGGGGGCCCACGAGCAGTTCTTC.

The chain couples TRBV21-1 to TRBJ1-5. TRBV21-1 is a documented pseudogene. The CDR3 consists of 15 residues. CDR3 sequence reads: CASSKGWGGGQPQHF. The CDR3 DNA sequence: TGTGCCAGCAGCAAAGGGTGGGGGGGAGGCCAGCCCCAGCATTTT.

The chain uses TRBV6-5 and TRBJ2-1; D may be TRBD2 (6 bases). Germline V CDR1 and CDR2: MNHEY, SVGAGI. Deletions cut 4 bases from V and 7 bases from J, with 23 bases between. CDR3 size: 17 residues. The DNA for the CDR3 is TGTGCCAGCAGTTGGGGCCGGTCGGGCGGGAAGAGGAATGAGCAGTTCTTC. It is translated as CASSWGRSGGKRNEQFF.